This TCR beta chain was recorded in a study of shared clonotypes between healthy human individuals. In the study overall: Sampling drew on donors who were a couple of women and three men aged 18 to 49.

Concerning this clone: The same CDR3 also results from other DNA sequences found in this sample.

Germline V CDR1 and CDR2: ENHRY, SYGVKD. V gave up 2 bases and J gave up 7 bases, with 8 bases separating them. The CDR3 covers 12 residues. CD4+ cells yielded CD45RA+ naive and CD45RA-negative memory subsets. In replicate PCRs of sorted subsets, about 190 ng DNA, about 30,000 T cell genomes, was used. TCRdb's copy holds only in-frame clones and misses some; the assay was immunoSEQ multiplex PCR. Of roughly 1 million clones in the sample, about 75% were seen once. This clonotype originated in a man younger than 35 in good health. Sequenced material: memory CD4+ T cells sorted from blood. Subset here: CD45RA-negative fraction. The genes are TRBV10-3 and TRBJ1-1, with D tentatively TRBD1 (6 bases). The CDR3 nucleotides are TGTGCCATCAGTGAGGGGGGCAGTGAAGCTTTCTTT. It specifies CAISEGGSEAFF.